The clone carrying this TCR beta chain was detected only once. Antigen: not known. Sequencing was performed with immunoSEQ multiplex PCR; in TCRdb, only in-frame clones are kept and a portion is missing. The table lists about 150,000 clones, 92% of them singletons. The sample comes from a study of T cell responses to AZD1222 COVID-19 vaccine. Whole-study findings and limits: It was only after the peak T cell response that any repertoires were sampled.

This CDR3 comprises 12 residues. Germline-derived CDR1 and CDR2 are SGHTA and FQGNSA. V lost 5 bases to trimming and J lost 3 bases, with 5 bases between them. This receptor was obtained from an adult who received the AZD1222 COVID-19 vaccine. The sample in question was peripheral blood, obtained 28 days after the second AZD1222 dose. The chain recombines TRBV7-2 with TRBJ1-5; D is unresolved. The CDR3: CASSPSNQPQHF. CDR3 DNA sequence: TGTGCCAGCAGCCCTTCCAATCAGCCCCAGCATTTT.